The source of this TCR beta chain is a study of blood T cell repertoires in COVID-19. At the level of the study: Donors in the United States, Italy and Spain gave samples during acute or convalescent COVID-19.

Repertoires were generated with immunoSEQ multiplex PCR, while TCRdb's copy carries only in-frame clones and drops some. This table has fewer than 350,000 clones, 75% to 95% appearing once. Participants came from about two dozen US areas, aged roughly 18 to 89 years. Trimming stripped 0 bases from V and 4 bases from J, with 14 bases between. Germline lookup yields CDR1 SGHNT and CDR2 YENEEA. The CDR3 is made up of 16 amino acids. This clonotype was sampled from a man aged 35-49 years who had been exposed to COVID-19. Specimen: PBMCs or T cells enriched from blood (not recorded which). The rearrangement joins TRBV11-3 to TRBJ2-3; tentative D call: TRBD2 (5 bases). CDR3 region: CASSLELAASSDTQYF. CDR3 sequence (DNA): TGTGCCAGCAGCTTAGAGCTAGCCGCGAGTTCAGATACGCAGTATTTT.